This TCR beta chain was recovered during a study of hypomethylating agent response in myelodysplastic syndrome (dated by TCRdb to the early 2020s). Regarding the research as a whole: The hypomethylating agent given was azacitidine in about 70% of the 11 patients and decitabine in 3 of 11 patients. On average the patients were about 70 +/- 6 years old, and a diploid cytogenetic profile was seen most often. The most frequent mutation was TET2, found in about 45% of the 11 patients. Complete response or hematologic improvement counted as response, and patients meeting neither criterion were classed as non-responders. Among the myelodysplastic syndrome patients in the cohort, about 9 were male and 2 were female. Six or seven patients responded with complete response or hematologic improvement, and about five patients were non-responders. What the work shows at the level of the full study, not this receptor alone: Whether the shared GLIPH2 clusters possibly recognize novel MDS antigens was not confirmed and still needs to be tested experimentally. Responders more often showed novel clonotypes emerging, while non-responders displayed more contracted clonotypes after treatment. Because the healthy control donors and the MDS patients were not matched by age, the comparison between MDS and healthy samples could have been affected. No significant change in richness, rarefaction diversity or clonality was detected after hypomethylating agent treatment, either across all patients or within response groups. Only roughly 11 patients were analyzed, so the cohort was small.

T-cell subsets were not sorted, and bulk bone marrow was analyzed instead. TCR beta CDR3 regions were immunosequenced from bone marrow of fewer than twelve myelodysplastic syndrome patients before and after hypomethylating agent therapy. For longitudinal repertoire tracking, a baseline bone marrow plus two to three bone marrows at different post-treatment timepoints were contributed by each patient. Whole bone marrow served as the source for genomic DNA extraction, with DNA quality checked using TapeStation, NanoDrop OneC and PicoGreen assays. CDR3 length: 14 amino acids, cysteine to phenylalanine. The sequence is cut down to CDR3 DNA, 42 bases in frame from base 1. Relative to germline, V is missing 4 bases and J is missing 4 bases, with 4 bases of the junction outside any gene match. CDR1 SGHRS and CDR2 YFSETQ were looked up in the germline V gene. This clone was recorded a few times. What this receptor recognizes is not known. Base quality data are lacking; no much larger clone is found one base away.

Library preparation employed the immunoSEQ multiplex PCR assay. Each sample was run at survey resolution as two replicates of roughly 200 ng apiece, for a total of about 400 ng of DNA. Rearranged TCRB sequences in genomic DNA were detected with the hsTCRB kit, which uses multiplex PCR primers directed at V and J genes. The first PCR used the QIAGEN Multiplex PCR Kit for 25 to 35 cycles to amplify the CDR3 region. An approximately 8-cycle second PCR added sample barcodes and Illumina adapters to each replicate. Quantification of the pooled libraries was done with a QuantStudio 6 and the KAPA library quantification kit. About 15 pM of pooled libraries was sequenced on an Illumina MiSeq using 156-cycle single-end reads plus a 15-cycle index read. Regarding the original processing steps: Of 168,753 unique clonotypes, roughly 1.8% were flagged by VDJdb annotation as previously reported viral-epitope-specific. The immunoSEQ Data Assistant and immunoSEQ Analyzer turned the raw reads into TCRB repertoires that were normalized and annotated. Clonotypes were analyzed with the immunarch R package version 0.6.5 and BioAnalyzer. Before richness was estimated, every repertoire was downsampled to the clone count of the smallest repertoire. Clonotypes were classified as expanded, contracted or novel by Fisher's exact tests, with novel defined as zero frequency before treatment. Significantly changed CDR3 beta sequences were clustered with GLIPH2 using simulation_depth=1000 and kmer_min_depth=3, and CDR3s shorter than five residues were excluded. Here the immuneACCESS table is served through TCRdb, limited to in-frame sequences with V and J called. Missing clones are a known gap in these copies; in checked studies unresolved V genes cover under half, and the rest lacks a known reason. V and J calls and clone size are as listed in that table; D and trimming were resolved from the DNA. This sample lists several thousand clones; around 87% were detected once. Jointly, the top ten make up about a sixth of the sample.

This clonotype was obtained from a human donor with myelodysplastic syndrome. Sequenced here: bone marrow, sampled before or after starting hypomethylating agent treatment for myelodysplastic syndrome (not recorded which). The sequence joins TRBV5-1 to TRBJ1-4, with TRBD1 identical over 7 junction bases. The DNA sequence is TGCGCCAGCAGCGTACAGGGGATTAATGAAAAACTGTTTTTT. Its translation reads: CASSVQGINEKLFF.